This T cell receptor beta chain comes out of a study of shared clonotypes between healthy human individuals. This CDR3 has 18 amino acids. This table comes from immunoSEQ multiplex PCR, and its TCRdb copy is limited to in-frame clones, with some not included. The sample includes hundreds of thousands of clones, 85% to 95% seen only once; the top ten take about 0.11%. It was CD45RO-negative cells, positively selected for CCR7, that made up naive CD8 cells, with terminally differentiated effector memory CD45RA+ cells excluded. The sequence was obtained from a woman aged 25 to 45 in good health. The specimen was naive CD8+ T cells sorted from blood. This chain links TRBV21-1 with TRBJ2-4; the table calls TRBD2, which could not be checked here. TRBV21-1 is labeled a pseudogene. The CDR3 nucleotides read TGTGCCAGCAGCAAATCGTCCTTGGGCGGGAGGGACGAAAACATTCAGTACTTC. It codes for CASSKSSLGGRDENIQYF.